This T cell receptor (beta chain) was sequenced for a study of blood T cell repertoires in COVID-19. Study summary: Italy, Spain and the United States were the sources of the convalescent and acute COVID-19 samples. T cells, B-cell-depleted T cells, or PBMCs provided the cDNA or gDNA that served as material.

Patients at the Seattle site were enrolled during active infection and followed longitudinally. V lost 2 bases, J lost 2 bases, and 12 bases lay in between. The CDR3 has 16 residues. Germline V gene data show CDR1 as MNHNY and CDR2 as SVGAGI (reference sequence). In the authors' workflow: Using reference gene primer amplification, nucleated cell counts were estimated. Generated by immunoSEQ multiplex PCR, the TCRdb table keeps only in-frame clones and is missing some. The D gene and trimming were derived from the DNA, and the V and J assignments and clone size from that table. The repertoire holds 200,000 to 300,000 clones, with more than 75% as singletons.

This clonotype originated in a woman aged 55-70 years with COVID-19, enrolled during active disease. The material sequenced was peripheral blood. The gene calls are TRBV6-6 and TRBJ1-4; the D is unclear. CDR3 amino acids: CASSYQPGVTNEKLFF. CDR3 DNA sequence: TGTGCCAGCAGTTACCAACCGGGAGTGACTAATGAAAAACTGTTTTTT.